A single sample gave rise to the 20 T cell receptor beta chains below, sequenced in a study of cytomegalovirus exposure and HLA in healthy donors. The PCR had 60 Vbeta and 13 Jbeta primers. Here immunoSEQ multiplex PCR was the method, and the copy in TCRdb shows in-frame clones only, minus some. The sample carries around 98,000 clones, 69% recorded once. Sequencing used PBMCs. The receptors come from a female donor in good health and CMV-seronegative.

Here the CDR3 reads CASTSYRINEKLFF. CDR3 nucleotides: TGTGCCAGCACGTCCTACAGGATTAATGAAAAACTGTTTTTT. The J gene is TRBJ1-4, the V gene TRBV2, with D possibly being TRBD1 (5 bases). The CDR3 has 14 amino acids. Germline V gene data show CDR1 as SNHLY and CDR2 as FYNNEI. V lost 7 bases and J 4 bases, leaving 13 bases between the germline ends. Variable domain in full (rest from reference TRBV2 and TRBJ1-4): EPEVTQTPSHQVTQMGQEVILRCVPISNHLYFYWYRQILGQKVEFLVSFYNNEISEKSEIFDDQFSVERPDGSNFTLKIRSTKLEDSAMYFCASTSYRINEKLFFGSGTQLSVL.

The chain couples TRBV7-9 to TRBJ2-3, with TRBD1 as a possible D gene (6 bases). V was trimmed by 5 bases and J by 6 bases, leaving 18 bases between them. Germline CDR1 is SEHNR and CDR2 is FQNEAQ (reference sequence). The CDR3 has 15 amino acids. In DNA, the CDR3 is TGTGCCAGCAGCCCCCGGCGGACAGTCGAGGATACGCAGTATTTT. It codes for CASSPRRTVEDTQYF.

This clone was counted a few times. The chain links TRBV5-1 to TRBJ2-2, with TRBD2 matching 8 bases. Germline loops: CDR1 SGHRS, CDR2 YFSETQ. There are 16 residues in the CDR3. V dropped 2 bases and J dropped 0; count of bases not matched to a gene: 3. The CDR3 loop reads CASSLSGGPNTGELFF. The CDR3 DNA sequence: TGCGCCAGCAGCTTAAGCGGGGGCCCGAACACCGGGGAGCTGTTTTTT.

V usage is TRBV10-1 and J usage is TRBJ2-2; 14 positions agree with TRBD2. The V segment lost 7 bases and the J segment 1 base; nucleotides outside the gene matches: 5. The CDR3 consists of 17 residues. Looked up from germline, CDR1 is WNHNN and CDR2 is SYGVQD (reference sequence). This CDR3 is CASTEGLAGENTGELFF. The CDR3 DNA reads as TGCGCCAGCACCGAGGGACTAGCGGGAGAGAACACCGGGGAGCTGTTTTTT.

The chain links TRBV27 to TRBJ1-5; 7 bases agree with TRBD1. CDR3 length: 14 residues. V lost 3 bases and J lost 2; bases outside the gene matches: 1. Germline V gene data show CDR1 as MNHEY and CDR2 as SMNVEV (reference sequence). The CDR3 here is CASSFGQGNQPQHF. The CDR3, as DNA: TGTGCCAGCAGTTTTGGACAGGGCAATCAGCCCCAGCATTTT.

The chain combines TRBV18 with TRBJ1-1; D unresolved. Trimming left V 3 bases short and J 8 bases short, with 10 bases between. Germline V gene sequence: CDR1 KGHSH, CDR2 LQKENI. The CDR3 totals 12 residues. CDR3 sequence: CASSPLAGEAFF. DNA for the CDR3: TGTGCCAGCTCACCCCTTGCGGGAGAAGCTTTCTTT. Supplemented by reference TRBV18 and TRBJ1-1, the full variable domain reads NAGVMQNPRHLVRRRGQEARLRCSPMKGHSHVYWYRQLPEEGLKFMVYLQKENIIDESGMPKERFSAEFPKEGPSILRIQQVVRGDSAAYFCASSPLAGEAFFGQGTRLTVV.

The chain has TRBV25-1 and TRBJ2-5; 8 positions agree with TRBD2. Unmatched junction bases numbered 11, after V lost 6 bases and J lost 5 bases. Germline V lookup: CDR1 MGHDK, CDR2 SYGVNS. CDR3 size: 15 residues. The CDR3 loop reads CASSSGSGAGETQYF. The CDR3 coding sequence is TGTGCCAGCAGCTCGGGTAGCGGGGCCGGGGAGACCCAGTACTTC.

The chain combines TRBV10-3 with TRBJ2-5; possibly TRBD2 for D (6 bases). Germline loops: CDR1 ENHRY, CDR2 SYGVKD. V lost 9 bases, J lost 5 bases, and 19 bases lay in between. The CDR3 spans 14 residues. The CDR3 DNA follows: TGTGCCATTTCGCGGGACGGTCGCGCGGAGACCCAGTACTTC. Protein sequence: CAISRDGRAETQYF.

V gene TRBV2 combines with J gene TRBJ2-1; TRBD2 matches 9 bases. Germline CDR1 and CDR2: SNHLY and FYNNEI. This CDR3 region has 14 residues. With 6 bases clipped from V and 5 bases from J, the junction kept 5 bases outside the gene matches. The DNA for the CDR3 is TGTGCCAGCAGGAGGGCGGGGGGGAACAATGAGCAGTTCTTC. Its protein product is CASRRAGGNNEQFF. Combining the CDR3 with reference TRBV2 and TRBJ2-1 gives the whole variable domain EPEVTQTPSHQVTQMGQEVILRCVPISNHLYFYWYRQILGQKVEFLVSFYNNEISEKSEIFDDQFSVERPDGSNFTLKIRSTKLEDSAMYFCASRRAGGNNEQFFGPGTRLTVL.

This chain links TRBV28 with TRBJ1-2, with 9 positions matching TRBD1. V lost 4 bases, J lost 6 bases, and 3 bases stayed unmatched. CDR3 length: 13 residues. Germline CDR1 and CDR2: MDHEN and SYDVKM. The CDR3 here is CASSSYRGHGYTF. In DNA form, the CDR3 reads TGTGCCAGCAGTTCGTACAGGGGGCATGGCTACACCTTC.

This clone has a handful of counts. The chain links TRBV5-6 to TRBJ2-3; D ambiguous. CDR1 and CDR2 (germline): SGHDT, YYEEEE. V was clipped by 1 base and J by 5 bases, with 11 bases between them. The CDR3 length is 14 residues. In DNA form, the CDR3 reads TGTGCCAGCAGCTTGTCCCCGACGGGAGATACGCAGTATTTT. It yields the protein CASSLSPTGDTQYF. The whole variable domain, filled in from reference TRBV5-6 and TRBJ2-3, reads DAGVTQSPTHLIKTRGQQVTLRCSPKSGHDTVSWYQQALGQGPQFIFQYYEEEERQRGNFPDRFSGHQFPNYSSELNVNALLLGDSALYLCASSLSPTGDTQYFGPGTRLTVL.

The CDR3 reads CASSTRQGMDTEAFF. In nucleotides, the CDR3 is TGTGCCAGCAGCACCCGACAGGGGATGGACACTGAAGCTTTCTTT. V is TRBV7-8 and J is TRBJ1-1; 8 bases align to TRBD1. The CDR3 totals 15 residues. With 5 bases clipped from V and 3 bases from J, the junction kept 8 bases outside the gene matches. The germline CDR1 and CDR2 sequences are SGHVS and FQNEAQ.

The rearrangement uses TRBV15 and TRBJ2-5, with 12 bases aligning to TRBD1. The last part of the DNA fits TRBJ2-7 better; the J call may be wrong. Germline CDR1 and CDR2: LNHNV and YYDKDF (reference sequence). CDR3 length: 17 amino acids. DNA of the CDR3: TGTGCCACCAGCCCTAAATCGGGACAGGGGGCTGCCTACGAGCAGTACTTC. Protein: CATSPKSGQGAAYEQYF.

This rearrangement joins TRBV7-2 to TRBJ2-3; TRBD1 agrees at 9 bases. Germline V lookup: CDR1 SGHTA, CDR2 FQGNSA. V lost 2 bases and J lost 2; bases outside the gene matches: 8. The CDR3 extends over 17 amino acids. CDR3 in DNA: TGTGCCAGCAGCTTACCGGGGACAGGGCCCTACACAGATACGCAGTATTTT. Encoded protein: CASSLPGTGPYTDTQYF.

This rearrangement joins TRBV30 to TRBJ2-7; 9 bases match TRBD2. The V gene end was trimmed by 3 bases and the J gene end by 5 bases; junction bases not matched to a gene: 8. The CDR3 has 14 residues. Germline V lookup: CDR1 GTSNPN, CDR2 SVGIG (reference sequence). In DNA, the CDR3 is TGTGCCTGGAGCCGTAGCGGGGGTATCGACGAGCAGTACTTC. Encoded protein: CAWSRSGGIDEQYF.

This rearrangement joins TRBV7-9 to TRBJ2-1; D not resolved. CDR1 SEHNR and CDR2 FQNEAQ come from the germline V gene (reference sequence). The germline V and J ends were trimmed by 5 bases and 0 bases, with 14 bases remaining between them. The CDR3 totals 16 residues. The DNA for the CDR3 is TGTGCCAGCAGCCCCGAGAGCTGGAGCTCCTACAATGAGCAGTTCTTC. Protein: CASSPESWSSYNEQFF.

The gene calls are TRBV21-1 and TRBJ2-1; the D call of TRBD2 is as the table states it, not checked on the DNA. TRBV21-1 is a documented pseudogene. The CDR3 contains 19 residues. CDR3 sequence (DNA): TGTGCCAGCAGCCTCGTAGGTAGCGGGAGATCGGCCCCCTACAATGAGCAGTTCTTC. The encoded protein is CASSLVGSGRSAPYNEQFF.

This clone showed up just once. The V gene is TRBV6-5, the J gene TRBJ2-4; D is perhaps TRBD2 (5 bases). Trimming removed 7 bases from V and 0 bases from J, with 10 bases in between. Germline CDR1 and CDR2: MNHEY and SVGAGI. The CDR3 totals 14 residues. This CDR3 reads CASTGSIAKNIQYF. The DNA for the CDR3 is TGTGCCAGCACGGGATCTATAGCCAAAAACATTCAGTACTTC.

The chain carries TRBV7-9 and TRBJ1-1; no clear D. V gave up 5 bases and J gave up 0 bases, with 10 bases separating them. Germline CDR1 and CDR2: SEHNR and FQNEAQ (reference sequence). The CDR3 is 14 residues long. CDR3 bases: TGTGCCAGCAGCCCCGACTGGATGAACACTGAAGCTTTCTTT. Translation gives CASSPDWMNTEAFF. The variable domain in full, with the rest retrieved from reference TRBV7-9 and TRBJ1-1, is DTGVSQNPRHKITKRGQNVTFRCDPISEHNRLYWYRQTLGQGPEFLTYFQNEAQLEKSRLLSDRFSAERPKGSFSTLEIQRTEQGDSAMYLCASSPDWMNTEAFFGQGTRLTVV.

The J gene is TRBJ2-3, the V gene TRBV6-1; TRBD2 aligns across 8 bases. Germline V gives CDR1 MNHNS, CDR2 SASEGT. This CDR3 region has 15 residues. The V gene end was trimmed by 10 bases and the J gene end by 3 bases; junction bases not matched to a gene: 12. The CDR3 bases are TGTGCCACCGGTACTAGCGGAGGGTGGACAGATACGCAGTATTTT. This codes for CATGTSGGWTDTQYF.